This T cell receptor beta chain was sequenced during a study of cytomegalovirus exposure and HLA in healthy donors. Study findings and constraints: From TCR beta sequences, most subjects' HLA-A and HLA-B alleles were reportedly predicted accurately. Across HLA loci, a later analysis found differing TCR association rates, with DRB1 most and HLA-C fewest. Immune exposure information available was restricted to CMV serostatus.

The PCR had 60 Vbeta and 13 Jbeta primers. Sequenced by immunoSEQ multiplex PCR; TCRdb stores in-frame clones only, minus some. The repertoire consists of more than 120,000 clones, with approximately 79% occurring once and the leading ten covering less than 3%. This clone was seen only a few times. What it binds is not known. The sequencing sample was made of PBMCs. This sequence was found in a woman aged 25 to 39 in good health and CMV-seronegative.

In DNA, the CDR3 is TGCGCCAGCAGCCAAGTCCTAGCGGGAGTAGCCAAAAACATTCAGTACTTC. Protein product: CASSQVLAGVAKNIQYF. The chain has TRBV4-1 and TRBJ2-4, with 10 bases identical to TRBD2. CDR3 length: 17 amino acids. The junction had 3 bases not matched to a gene; V was cut back by 1 base and J by 0 bases. Germline assignment: CDR1 MGHRA and CDR2 YSYEKL.